These T cell receptor beta chains were read from a single sample in a study of blood T cell repertoires in COVID-19. Clones were read by immunoSEQ multiplex PCR, and TCRdb kept only the in-frame ones, dropping some. The sample includes 25,000 to 35,000 clones, more than 60% of them seen just once. The material sequenced was peripheral blood. Source of these receptors: a woman in her 70s with active or convalescent COVID-19. Both conserved end residues are part of each CDR3. The D gene is left open where the match is weak. A row's size may be missing; if present it is once, few, many or a size class.

>TRBJ1-1|TRBV5-1|NA|NA
TGCGCCAGCAGCTCAGGGATTACCACTGAAGCTTTCTTT
CASSSGITTEAFF
>TRBJ1-1|TRBV28|NA|NA
TGTGCCAGCAGTGACCTCGGGAGAGAAGCTTTCTTT
CASSDLGREAFF
>TRBJ2-3|TRBV3-1/TRBV3-2|TRBD2|NA
TGTGCCAGCAGCCGGGGACTAGGCCGAGATACGCAGTATTTT
CASSRGLGRDTQYF
>TRBJ2-7|TRBV19|TRBD1|NA
TGTGCCAGTAGTTCAGCGGGACAGGGTTCCTACGAGCAGTACTTC
CASSSAGQGSYEQYF
>TRBJ2-7|TRBV10-3|TRBD2|NA
TGTGCCATCAGTGAACTAGCGGGAGACGTTGGCGAGCAGTACTTC
CAISELAGDVGEQYF
>TRBJ2-7|TRBV6-5|TRBD2|NA
TGTGCCAGCAGACGGGACTATACCATTTTAGAGCAGTACTTC
CASRRDYTILEQYF
>TRBJ1-6|TRBV9|NA|NA
TGTGCCAGCAGCGTAGAACCCACCCGGGGTAATTCACCCCTCCACTTT
CASSVEPTRGNSPLHF
>TRBJ2-7|TRBV3-1/TRBV3-2|NA|NA
TGTGCCAGCAGCCAAGACCCTAGATCTTCATACGAGCAGTACTTC
CASSQDPRSSYEQYF
>TRBJ2-5|TRBV5-1|NA|NA
TGCGCCAGCAGAGGGGGTATCCAAGAGACCCAGTACTTC
CASRGGIQETQYF
>TRBJ1-5|TRBV28|NA|NA
TGTGCCAGCAGTGCCCTTGGGGGGAGCAATCAGCCCCAGCATTTT
CASSALGGSNQPQHF
>TRBJ1-1|TRBV7-2|NA|NA
TGTGCCAGCAGCCCTCAGGCTCCTATGAACACTGAAGCTTTCTTT
CASSPQAPMNTEAFF
>TRBJ2-7|TRBV5-1|NA|NA
TGCGCCAGCATCTTCCACAGGAAGAGGGAGCAGTACTTC
CASIFHRKREQYF
>TRBJ2-3|TRBV4-3|NA|NA
TGCGCCAGCAGCCAAGAACCTATAGCCCTCCTAGCCACAGATACGCAGTATTTT
CASSQEPIALLATDTQYF
>TRBJ1-1|TRBV14|TRBD1|NA
TGTGCCAGCAGTTTTGGACAGGGCAACACTGAAGCTTTCTTT
CASSFGQGNTEAFF
>TRBJ2-7|TRBV5-1|TRBD1|few
TGCGCCAGCAGATCGGGACAGGCGTACGAGCAGTACTTC
CASRSGQAYEQYF
>TRBJ1-5|TRBV27|NA|NA
TGTGCCAGCAGTTCGCTCTATAGCAATCAGCCCCAGCATTTT
CASSSLYSNQPQHF
>TRBJ2-7|TRBV24-1|NA|NA
TGTGCCACCGATAAAACCTACTACGAGCAGTACTTC
CATDKTYYEQYF
>TRBJ1-5|TRBV28|TRBD1|once
TGTGCCAGCAGATCTGGGAGCAGGGGGCCCGATAGCAATCAGCCCCAGCATTTT
CASRSGSRGPDSNQPQHF
>TRBJ1-5|TRBV15|NA|NA
TGTGCCACCAGCAGAGGACTGGGAGGGAGCAATCAGCCCCAGCATTTT
CATSRGLGGSNQPQHF
>TRBJ1-3|TRBV5-1|TRBD1|few
TGCGCCAGCAGCCCAGGGACAGGGGGCGGAAACACCATATATTTT
CASSPGTGGGNTIYF
>TRBJ1-6|TRBV28|TRBD1|once
TGTGCCAGCAGTCTACCGGGGACAGGGGGCTCACCCCTCCACTTT
CASSLPGTGGSPLHF
>TRBJ2-2|TRBV7-2|NA|NA
TGTGCCAGCAGCTTAGAGTGGGCAGGACTCGGCGGGGAGCTGTTTTTT
CASSLEWAGLGGELFF
>TRBJ1-2|TRBV7-2|NA|once
TGTGCCAGCAGCTTAGTGGGTCAGGGCTATGGCTACACCTTC
CASSLVGQGYGYTF
>TRBJ2-3|TRBV4-1|NA|NA
TGCGCCAGCAGCCAAGATTGGATGCAGGGTCGCGCAGATACGCAGTATTTT
CASSQDWMQGRADTQYF
>TRBJ2-5|TRBV9|TRBD2|few
TGTGCCAGCAGCGTAGTGGCGGGGGGGCCCCAAGAGACCCAGTACTTC
CASSVVAGGPQETQYF
>TRBJ1-2|TRBV5-6|NA|NA
TGTGCCAGCAGCCAGTCAGGGAATTGGGATGGCTACACCTTC
CASSQSGNWDGYTF
>TRBJ2-2|TRBV7-8|TRBD1|NA
TGTGCCAGCAGCCCGGTGAGGACAGGGGCAAGAACCGGGGAGCTGTTTTTT
CASSPVRTGARTGELFF
>TRBJ2-2|TRBV9|TRBD1|few
TGTGCCAGCAGCCCGGACAGGGGGCCCCGGGGAGGGGAGCTGTTTTTT
CASSPDRGPRGGELFF
>TRBJ2-1|TRBV19|TRBD1|once
TGTGCCAGTAGTAGGGACAGCCTTATGAATGAGCAGTTCTTC
CASSRDSLMNEQFF
>TRBJ2-1|TRBV28|TRBD2|NA
TGTGCCAGCAGGGCCGGGGGGGGAACCTACAATGAGCAGTTCTTC
CASRAGGGTYNEQFF